These 32 T cell receptor beta chains share one sample of origin, sequenced in a study of Ad26.COV2.S vaccination and SARS-CoV-2 variants (dated by TCRdb to the early 2020s). Library preparation was by the immunoSEQ multiplex PCR assay. TCRdb re-hosts the immuneACCESS table, in-frame sequences only. Its copies lack some clones; in the studies checked, an unresolved V gene accounts for under half of them, and the cause for the rest is not known. In all, the sample holds approximately 360,000 clones, and about 80% of those were seen once. The ten largest account for almost 7.5% of the sample. Per the publication, the treatment or condition label means: some 20 received Ad26.COV2.S at low or high dose, single or two shots; 5 received placebo; per-sample allocation not given. For vaccine and placebo recipients, repertoires were sequenced using samples collected on day 63 after the first injection. The sample was peripheral blood, taken in a trial of Ad26.COV2.S vaccine versus placebo. These receptors came from a person aged 18-65 years who received the Ad26.COV2.S COVID-19 vaccine or a placebo.

The rearrangement uses TRBV5-4 and TRBJ1-2, with D possibly TRBD1 on 5 matching bases. V shed 8 bases and J shed 8 bases, with 19 bases lying between them. Per the germline V gene, CDR1 is SGHNT and CDR2 is YYREEE (reference sequence). The CDR3 contains 13 residues. CDR3 bases: TGTGCCAGTACGTTCGGGGACCTCAGGGGCTACACCTTC. Amino acid sequence: CASTFGDLRGYTF.

The genes are TRBV4-3 and TRBJ2-6; no definite D call. This CDR3 spans 16 amino acids. Germline V gene data show CDR1 as LGHNA and CDR2 as YSLEER. Between the trimmed V and J ends, which lost 0 bases and 4 bases, there was a span of 10 bases. Written as DNA, the CDR3 is TGCGCCAGCAGCCAAGATCTTCCACCGGGGGCCAACGTCCTGACTTTC. This gives the protein CASSQDLPPGANVLTF.

The V call is TRBV6-5, the J call TRBJ1-3; D is unclear. The CDR3 has 14 residues. V was pared by 11 bases and J by 4 bases, with 18 bases between. Germline loops: CDR1 MNHEY, CDR2 SVGAGI. The CDR3 protein is CASKGITAGNTIYF. The DNA of the CDR3 is TGTGCCTCGAAAGGGATCACGGCCGGAAACACCATATATTTT.

The rearrangement uses TRBV19 and TRBJ1-1; TRBD1 agrees at 8 bases. V was pared by 5 bases and J by 11 bases, with 13 bases of the junction left unmatched. The germline gives CDR1 LNHDA, CDR2 SQIVND (reference sequence). The CDR3 covers 14 residues. The CDR3 sequence: CASSGGQDTLWAFF. CDR3 DNA sequence: TGTGCCAGTAGTGGGGGACAGGACACCTTGTGGGCTTTCTTT. Looking up the rest from reference TRBV19 and TRBJ1-1 gives the full variable domain: DGGITQSPKYLFRKEGQNVTLSCEQNLNHDAMYWYRQDPGQGLRLIYYSQIVNDFQKGDIAEGYSVSREKKESFPLTVTSAQKNPTAFYLCASSGGQDTLWAFFGQGTRLTVV.

The J gene is TRBJ2-2, the V gene TRBV2; 9 bases are a match to TRBD2. V was pared by 2 bases and J by 0 bases, with 7 bases of the junction left unmatched. CDR3 length: 18 amino acids. Germline V gives CDR1 SNHLY, CDR2 FYNNEI. CDR3 residues: CASSEISGSSSNTGELFF. CDR3 nucleotides: TGTGCCAGCAGTGAAATTAGCGGGAGTTCGTCGAACACCGGGGAGCTGTTTTTT.

This clone has only a few counts. The chain recombines TRBV25-1 with TRBJ1-1; 9 bases map to TRBD1. Germline V gene lookup returns CDR1 MGHDK and CDR2 SYGVNS. This CDR3 has 15 amino acids. Trimming removed 2 bases from V and 9 bases from J; junction bases left unmatched: 10. CDR3 nucleotides: TGTGCCAGCAGTGAACGAATTCCGGGACAGGGTAAAGCTTTCTTT. This codes for CASSERIPGQGKAFF.

The genes are TRBV7-6 and TRBJ2-7; 8 bases align to TRBD2. Germline loops: CDR1 SGHVS, CDR2 FNYEAQ. The CDR3 is made up of 15 amino acids. Germline trimming cut 1 base from V and 4 bases from J; bases unmatched to any gene: 6. CDR3 in amino acids: CASSLEPSGSYEQYF. The CDR3 DNA reads as TGTGCCAGCAGCTTAGAACCGAGCGGGAGTTACGAGCAGTACTTC.

The J gene is TRBJ2-7, the V gene TRBV4-1; a weak D match, TRBD1 (5 bases). The V and J ends lost 5 bases and 7 bases respectively, with 18 bases between them. Looked up from germline, CDR1 is MGHRA and CDR2 is YSYEKL. The CDR3 spans 14 residues. The CDR3 DNA is TGCGCCAGCAGCTTGGCAGGGCGCCCAAGGGAGCAGTACTTC. Protein sequence: CASSLAGRPREQYF.

J is TRBJ1-1 and V is TRBV25-1, with D unclear. V was trimmed by 1 base and J by 0 bases, leaving 9 bases between them. The V gene's germline CDR1 is MGHDK and CDR2 SYGVNS. The length of the CDR3 is 15 residues. The CDR3 nucleotides are TGTGCCAGCAGTGAATCGAGATATATGAACACTGAAGCTTTCTTT. Translating it yields CASSESRYMNTEAFF.

The chain combines TRBV6-1 with TRBJ2-1; D gene unclear. The V and J ends lost 3 bases and 5 bases respectively, with 8 bases between them. Germline CDR1 is MNHNS and CDR2 is SASEGT. CDR3 length: 13 residues. The CDR3 protein is CASSETLDNEQFF. CDR3 DNA sequence: TGTGCCAGCAGTGAGACTCTAGACAATGAGCAGTTCTTC.

This chain links TRBV5-4 with TRBJ1-2, with 7 bases matching TRBD1. Germline V gene sequence: CDR1 SGHNT, CDR2 YYREEE (reference sequence). V lost 3 bases to trimming and J lost 7 bases; unmatched junction nucleotides: 12. The CDR3 is 15 residues long. The CDR3 is CASSWGGQLATGYTF. For the CDR3, the DNA is TGTGCCAGCAGCTGGGGGGGACAGCTCGCGACTGGCTACACCTTC.

V is TRBV5-1 and J is TRBJ2-3; the match to TRBD1 covers 10 bases. Germline V gene lookup returns CDR1 SGHRS and CDR2 YFSETQ. Unmatched junction bases numbered 10, after V lost 5 bases and J lost 4 bases. This CDR3 has 16 residues. DNA of the CDR3: TGCGCCAGCAGTTCGACAGGGGGCTCCTCGGCAGATACGCAGTATTTT. This codes for CASSSTGGSSADTQYF.

The chain employs TRBV6-5 and TRBJ1-1; D is undetermined. Germline V gene lookup returns CDR1 MNHEY and CDR2 SVGAGI. This CDR3 spans 12 amino acids. The V gene lost 11 bases and the J gene lost 0 bases, with 10 bases spanning the gap. The CDR3 sequence is CAARRVNTEAFF. The CDR3 region has the DNA TGTGCCGCACGGAGGGTGAACACTGAAGCTTTCTTT.

The V gene is TRBV14, the J gene TRBJ2-7; D not resolved. The germline V gene encodes CDR1 SGHDN and CDR2 FVKESK. V was pared by 1 base and J by 7 bases, with 5 bases between. There are 11 residues in the CDR3. The CDR3 nucleotides are TGTGCCAGCAGCCAAGGGCAGGAGCAGTACTTC. Its translation is CASSQGQEQYF.

This clone was seen a handful of times. In DNA form, the CDR3 reads TGTGCCAGCAGTTTTAACTTATATGGGGGAATGGCTTTCTTT. Its protein is CASSFNLYGGMAFF. The chain joins TRBV27 to TRBJ1-1, with a weak D call TRBD1 (5 bases). This CDR3 is 14 amino acids long. Germline V CDR1 and CDR2: MNHEY, SMNVEV (reference sequence). V was clipped by 3 bases and J by 11 bases, with 19 bases between them.

The chain employs TRBV11-2 and TRBJ1-3; D ambiguous. V gave up 5 bases and J gave up 4 bases, with 9 bases separating them. Germline V gives CDR1 SGHAT, CDR2 FQNNGV. The CDR3 contains 13 residues. The DNA for the CDR3 is TGTGCCAGCAGCCCTGGACCGGGAAACACCATATATTTT. Residues: CASSPGPGNTIYF.

The chain carries TRBV11-3 and TRBJ1-2, with D hard to call. CDR3 length equals 11 residues. Between the trimmed V and J ends, which lost 4 bases and 6 bases, there was a span of 6 bases. Germline assignment: CDR1 SGHNT and CDR2 YENEEA. The CDR3 DNA is TGTGCCAGCAGCTCCCCACATGGCTACACCTTC. It specifies CASSSPHGYTF.

This clone was recorded only once. This sequence joins TRBV20-1 and TRBJ1-4, with no clear D. Germline CDR1 is DFQATT and CDR2 is SNEGSKA (reference sequence). This CDR3 has 11 amino acids. With 3 bases removed from V and 7 bases from J, the gap between germline ends came to 6 bases. The DNA of the CDR3 is TGCAGTGCTAGTCGAGGTGAAAAACTGTTTTTT. Protein sequence: CSASRGEKLFF.

This chain uses TRBV5-6 with TRBJ1-6; the D gene is possibly TRBD1 (5 bases). Germline-derived CDR1 and CDR2 are SGHDT and YYEEEE. CDR3 length equals 15 residues. The V gene lost 4 bases and the J gene lost 1 base, with 9 bases spanning the gap. The CDR3 DNA follows: TGTGCCAGCAGCAAAGAGGGGTCCTATAATTCACCCCTCCACTTT. This sequence encodes CASSKEGSYNSPLHF. The variable domain in full, completed from reference TRBV5-6 and TRBJ1-6, reads DAGVTQSPTHLIKTRGQQVTLRCSPKSGHDTVSWYQQALGQGPQFIFQYYEEEERQRGNFPDRFSGHQFPNYSSELNVNALLLGDSALYLCASSKEGSYNSPLHFGNGTRLTVT.

The chain has TRBV5-1 and TRBJ2-1, with 8 bases aligning to TRBD2. V gave up 0 bases and J gave up 4 bases; unmatched junction bases: 6. This CDR3 has 16 amino acids. Germline CDR1 and CDR2: SGHRS and YFSETQ. CDR3 bases: TGCGCCAGCAGCTTGGAGGGGGTAGCGGGGTACAATGAGCAGTTCTTC. Encoded protein: CASSLEGVAGYNEQFF.

This clone appeared a single time. The chain employs TRBV5-5 and TRBJ2-7; D uncertain. The germline V and J ends were trimmed by 0 bases and 4 bases, with 11 bases remaining between them. Germline V gene data show CDR1 as SGHKS and CDR2 as YYEKEE (reference sequence). CDR3 length equals 14 residues. CDR3 sequence (DNA): TGTGCCAGCAGCTTGGCGCAGAACTCATACGAGCAGTACTTC. Amino acid sequence: CASSLAQNSYEQYF.

The rearrangement joins TRBV20-1 to TRBJ2-3; D call uncertain. This CDR3 has 12 residues. Germline V gene sequence: CDR1 DFQATT, CDR2 SNEGSKA (reference sequence). V lost 3 bases and J 8 bases, leaving 12 bases between the germline ends. The CDR3 spells CSASGPHGTQYF. The CDR3 DNA follows: TGCAGTGCTAGTGGGCCCCATGGTACGCAGTATTTT.

The rearrangement uses TRBV4-1 and TRBJ2-3, with 9 bases aligning to TRBD2. Germline lookup yields CDR1 MGHRA and CDR2 YSYEKL. After removal of 4 bases from V and 7 bases from J, the junction contained 9 bases not matched to a gene. This CDR3 has 15 amino acids. This CDR3 is CASSRLAGGRNTQYF. CDR3 bases: TGCGCCAGCAGCCGCCTTGCGGGGGGGCGTAATACGCAGTATTTT.

The chain recombines TRBV5-1 with TRBJ2-4, with 13 bases that match TRBD2. The CDR3 is 14 residues long. The J segment lost 8 bases and the V segment lost 4 bases, leaving 3 bases of the junction unmatched. The germline CDR1 and CDR2 sequences are SGHRS and YFSETQ. Written as DNA, the CDR3 is TGCGCCAGCAGCGGGGGACTAGCGGGATACATTCAGTACTTC. This gives the protein CASSGGLAGYIQYF.

The chain joins TRBV3-1 (or the pseudogene TRBV3-2) to TRBJ1-1, with D unresolved. From germline, CDR1 is LGHDT and CDR2 YNNKEL (reference sequence). V was trimmed by 4 bases and J by 4 bases, leaving 13 bases between them. The CDR3 runs to 14 residues. This CDR3 is CASSPPLGRTEAFF. CDR3 in DNA: TGTGCCAGCAGCCCCCCTTTGGGCCGCACTGAAGCTTTCTTT.

This clone was detected only a few times. The chain employs TRBV19 and TRBJ1-4; perhaps TRBD1 as D (5 bases). V lost 7 bases, J lost 0 bases, and 12 bases lay in between. This CDR3 contains 15 residues. In germline, CDR1 is LNHDA, CDR2 SQIVND (reference sequence). CDR3 coding DNA: TGTGCCAGTACCTCCGGGGCTGCAACTAATGAAAAACTGTTTTTT. Residues: CASTSGAATNEKLFF.

The rearrangement uses TRBV18 and TRBJ2-7; D unclear. The CDR3 has 15 amino acids. Germline V lookup: CDR1 KGHSH, CDR2 LQKENI. V was cut by 2 bases and J by 4 bases, with 15 bases left in between. The CDR3 sequence: CASSPFLVRRYEQYF. The CDR3 DNA reads as TGTGCCAGCTCACCATTTCTAGTCAGGAGATACGAGCAGTACTTC.

This chain joins TRBV12-5 and TRBJ2-2; weak D call: TRBD2 (6 bases). Between the trimmed V and J ends, which lost 5 bases and 5 bases, there was a span of 15 bases. This CDR3 contains 15 residues. Germline V gene lookup returns CDR1 LGHNT and CDR2 FRNRAP. CDR3 sequence (DNA): TGTGCTAGTGGTCCCCCCACGGGAGCGACCGGGGAGCTGTTTTTT. Amino acids: CASGPPTGATGELFF.

V gene TRBV3-1 (or the pseudogene TRBV3-2) combines with J gene TRBJ2-1, with TRBD2 as a possible D gene (5 bases). The CDR3 runs to 14 residues. The germline V and J ends were trimmed by 3 bases and 5 bases, with 11 bases remaining between them. CDR1 LGHDT and CDR2 YNNKEL come from the germline V gene (reference sequence). The CDR3 coding sequence is TGTGCCAGCAGCCACCCTTGGACTGACAATGAGCAGTTCTTC. Protein sequence: CASSHPWTDNEQFF.

This rearrangement joins TRBV5-4 to TRBJ2-7; TRBD2 aligns across 7 bases. Germline V gene sequence: CDR1 SGHNT, CDR2 YYREEE (reference sequence). This CDR3 has 14 residues. Germline trimming cut 3 bases from V and 0 bases from J; bases unmatched to any gene: 3. The CDR3 DNA follows: TGTGCCAGCAGCTCCCGGGACTACTCCTACGAGCAGTACTTC. This gives the protein CASSSRDYSYEQYF.

The chain employs TRBV9 and TRBJ1-1; D ambiguous. Trimming left V 4 bases short and J 2 bases short, with 12 bases between. Germline V gene data show CDR1 as SGDLS and CDR2 as YYNGEE. The CDR3 has 14 amino acids. CDR3 bases: TGTGCCAGCAGCCCCAGGATGGCTAACACTGAAGCTTTCTTT. This gives the protein CASSPRMANTEAFF.

This clone was recorded only once. J is TRBJ1-2 and V is TRBV6-1, with D perhaps TRBD1 (5 bases). Germline V gene sequence: CDR1 MNHNS, CDR2 SASEGT. Trimming pared 2 bases from V and 2 bases from J, leaving 12 bases between. This CDR3 region has 15 residues. The CDR3 protein is CASSELTVGNYGYTF. In DNA form, the CDR3 reads TGTGCCAGCAGTGAATTGACAGTGGGCAACTATGGCTACACCTTC.